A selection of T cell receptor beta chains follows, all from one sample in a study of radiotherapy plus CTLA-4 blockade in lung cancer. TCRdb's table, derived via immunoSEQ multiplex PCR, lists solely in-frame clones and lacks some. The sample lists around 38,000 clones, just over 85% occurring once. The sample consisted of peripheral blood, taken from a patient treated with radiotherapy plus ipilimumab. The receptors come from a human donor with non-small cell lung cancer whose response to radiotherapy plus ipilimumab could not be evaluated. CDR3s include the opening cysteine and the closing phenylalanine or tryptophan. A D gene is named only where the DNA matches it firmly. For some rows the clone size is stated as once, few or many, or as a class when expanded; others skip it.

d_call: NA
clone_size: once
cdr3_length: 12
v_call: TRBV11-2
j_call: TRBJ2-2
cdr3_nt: TGTGCCAGCAGCTTAGTTCTCGGGGAGCTGTTTTTT
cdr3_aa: CASSLVLGELFF

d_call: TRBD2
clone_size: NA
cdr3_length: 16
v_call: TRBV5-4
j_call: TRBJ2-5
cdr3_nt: TGTGCCAGCAGCTTTTGGAGGACTAGCGGCCAAGAGACCCAGTACTTC
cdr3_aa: CASSFWRTSGQETQYF

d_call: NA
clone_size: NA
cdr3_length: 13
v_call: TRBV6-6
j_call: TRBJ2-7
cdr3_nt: TGTGCCAGCAGTCCAGGGGATTCCTACGAGCAGTACTTC
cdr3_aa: CASSPGDSYEQYF

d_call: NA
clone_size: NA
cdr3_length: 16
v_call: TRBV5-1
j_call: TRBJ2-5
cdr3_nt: TGCGCCAGCAGCTTGGGAATGGGGGGGGCGCAAGAGACCCAGTACTTC
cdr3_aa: CASSLGMGGAQETQYF

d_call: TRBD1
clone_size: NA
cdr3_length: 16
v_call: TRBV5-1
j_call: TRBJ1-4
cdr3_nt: TGCGCCAGCAGCCCCGGGACAGCTGCAACTAATGAAAAACTGTTTTTT
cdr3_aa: CASSPGTAATNEKLFF

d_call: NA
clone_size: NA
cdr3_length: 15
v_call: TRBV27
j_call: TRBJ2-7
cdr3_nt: TGTGCCAGCAGTGTACGTCGGGATCTTTCCTACGAGCAGTACTTC
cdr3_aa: CASSVRRDLSYEQYF

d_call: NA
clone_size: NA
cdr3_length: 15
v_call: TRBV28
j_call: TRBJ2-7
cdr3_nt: TGTGCCAGCAGCCCAGGGGGGCACGGGAGTTACGAGCAGTACTTC
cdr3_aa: CASSPGGHGSYEQYF

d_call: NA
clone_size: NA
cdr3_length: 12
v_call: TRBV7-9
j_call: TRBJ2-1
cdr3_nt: TGTGCCAGCAGCACCTACAGGGCGGGAGAGTTCTTC
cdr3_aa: CASSTYRAGEFF

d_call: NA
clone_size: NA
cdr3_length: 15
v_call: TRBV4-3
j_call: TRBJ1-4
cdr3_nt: TGCGCCAGCAGCCAAGATGCCGGGGTTCGGGAAAAACTGTTTTTT
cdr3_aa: CASSQDAGVREKLFF

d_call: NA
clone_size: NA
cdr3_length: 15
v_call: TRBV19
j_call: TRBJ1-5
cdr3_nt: TGTGCCAGTAGGACGTCGGGTGTAAGCAATCAGCCCCAGCATTTT
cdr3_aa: CASRTSGVSNQPQHF

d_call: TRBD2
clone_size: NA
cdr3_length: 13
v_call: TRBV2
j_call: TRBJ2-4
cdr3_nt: TGTGCCACTCACAGACTAGCGGGGGACATTCAGTACTTC
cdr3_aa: CATHRLAGDIQYF

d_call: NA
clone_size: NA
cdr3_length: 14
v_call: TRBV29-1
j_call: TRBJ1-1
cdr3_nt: TGCAGCGTTGAAGTCCCGGGGACATACACTGAAGCTTTCTTT
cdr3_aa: CSVEVPGTYTEAFF

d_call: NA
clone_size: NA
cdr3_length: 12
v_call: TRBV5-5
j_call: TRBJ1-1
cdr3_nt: TGTGCCAGCAGCTTGGGGAGGGCTGAAGCTTTCTTT
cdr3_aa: CASSLGRAEAFF

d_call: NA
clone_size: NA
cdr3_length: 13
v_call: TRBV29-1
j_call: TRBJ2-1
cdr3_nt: TGCAGCGTTGAAAAAGGTGCCCTAGGTGAGCAGTTCTTC
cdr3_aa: CSVEKGALGEQFF

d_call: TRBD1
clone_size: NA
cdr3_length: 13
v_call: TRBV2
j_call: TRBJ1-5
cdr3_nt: TGTGCCAGCAGTCAGGGGGCCGGACAGCCCCAGCATTTT
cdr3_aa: CASSQGAGQPQHF

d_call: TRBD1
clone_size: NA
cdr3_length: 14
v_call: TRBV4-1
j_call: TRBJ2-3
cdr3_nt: TGCGCCAGCAGCCGGGAAGGGGGCGCAGATACGCAGTATTTT
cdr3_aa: CASSREGGADTQYF

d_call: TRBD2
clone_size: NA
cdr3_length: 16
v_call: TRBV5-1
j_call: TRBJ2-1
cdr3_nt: TGCGCCAGCAGCTTGGGGTCTAGCGGGAGTAGGAATGAGCAGTTCTTC
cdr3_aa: CASSLGSSGSRNEQFF

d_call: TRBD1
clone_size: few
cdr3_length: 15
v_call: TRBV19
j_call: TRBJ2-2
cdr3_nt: TGTGCCAGTACGGAGACAGGGGGCTCTGTCGGGGAGCTGTTTTTT
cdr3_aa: CASTETGGSVGELFF

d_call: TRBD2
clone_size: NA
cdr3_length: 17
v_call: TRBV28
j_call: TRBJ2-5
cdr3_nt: TGTGCCAGCAGTTTTTTTTATGGCGGGAGAATGGAAGAGACCCAGTACTTC
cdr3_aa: CASSFFYGGRMEETQYF

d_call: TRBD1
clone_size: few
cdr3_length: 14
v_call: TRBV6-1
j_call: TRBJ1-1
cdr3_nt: TGTGCCAGCAGTGGACAGGGGGCGAACACTGAAGCTTTCTTT
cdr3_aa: CASSGQGANTEAFF

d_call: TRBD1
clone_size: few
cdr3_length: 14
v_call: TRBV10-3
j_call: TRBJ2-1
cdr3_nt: TGTGCCACCCTCCGGGGAGACAGGGCCAATGAGCAGTTCTTC
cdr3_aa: CATLRGDRANEQFF

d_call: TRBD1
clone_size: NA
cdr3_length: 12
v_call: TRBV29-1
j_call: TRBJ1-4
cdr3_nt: TGCAGCGGTACGACAGGGGAAGAAAAACTGTTTTTT
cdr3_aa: CSGTTGEEKLFF

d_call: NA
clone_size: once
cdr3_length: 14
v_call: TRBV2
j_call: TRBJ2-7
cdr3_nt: TGTGCCAGCATCGGCAGTAGCCGGGGCTACGAGCAGTACTTC
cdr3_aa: CASIGSSRGYEQYF

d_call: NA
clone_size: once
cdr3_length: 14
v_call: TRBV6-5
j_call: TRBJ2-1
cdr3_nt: TGTGCCAGCAGCGCCGGGGACTCCTACAATGAGCAGTTCTTC
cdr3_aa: CASSAGDSYNEQFF

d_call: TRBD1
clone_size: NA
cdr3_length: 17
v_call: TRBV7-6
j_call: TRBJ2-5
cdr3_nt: TGTGCCAGCAGCTGGACCCGGGATCCCGGGACAGGGACGACCCAGTACTTC
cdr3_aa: CASSWTRDPGTGTTQYF

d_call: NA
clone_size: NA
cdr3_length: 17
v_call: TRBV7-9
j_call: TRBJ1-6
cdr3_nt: TGTGCCAGCAGCTTAGCGCGAGGGTTGCGCTATAATTCACCCCTCCACTTT
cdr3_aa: CASSLARGLRYNSPLHF

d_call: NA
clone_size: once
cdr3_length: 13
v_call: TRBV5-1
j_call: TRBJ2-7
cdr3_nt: TGCGCCAGCAGCTTGACCCCGGGGTACGAGCAGTACTTC
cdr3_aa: CASSLTPGYEQYF

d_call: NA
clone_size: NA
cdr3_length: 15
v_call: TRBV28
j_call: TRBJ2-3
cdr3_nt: TGTGCCAGCAGTTTAGGCCAGGGGATCACAGATACGCAGTATTTT
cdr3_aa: CASSLGQGITDTQYF

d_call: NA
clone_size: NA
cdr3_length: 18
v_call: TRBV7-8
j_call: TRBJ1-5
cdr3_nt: TGTGCCAGCAGCTTAGTGTGGGTTGCAGGGCCAAGCAATCAGCCCCAGCATTTT
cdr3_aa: CASSLVWVAGPSNQPQHF

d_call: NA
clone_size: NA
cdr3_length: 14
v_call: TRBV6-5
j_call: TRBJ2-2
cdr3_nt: TGTGCCAGCACCAGGAGGGTAGGAGGTAGGGAGCTGTTTTTT
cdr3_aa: CASTRRVGGRELFF

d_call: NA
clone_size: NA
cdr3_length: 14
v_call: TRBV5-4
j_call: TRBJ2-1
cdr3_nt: TGTGCCAGCAGCTTAGAGGGGGCCTACAATGAGCAGTTCTTC
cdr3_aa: CASSLEGAYNEQFF

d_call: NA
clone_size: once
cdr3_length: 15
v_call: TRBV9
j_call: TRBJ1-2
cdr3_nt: TGTGCCAGCAGCGTAGGGCAGGGTGATTACTATGGCTACACCTTC
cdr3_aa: CASSVGQGDYYGYTF

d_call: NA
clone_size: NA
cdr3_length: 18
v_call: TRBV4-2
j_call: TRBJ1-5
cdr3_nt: TGTGCCAGCAGCCAAGACGGTGGCGGGGGAGGGAGCAATCAGCCCCAGCATTTT
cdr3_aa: CASSQDGGGGGSNQPQHF

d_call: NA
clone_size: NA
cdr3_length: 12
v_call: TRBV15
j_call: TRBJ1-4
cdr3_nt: TGTGCCACCAGCAGAGATTATTTAAAACTGTTTTTT
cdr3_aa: CATSRDYLKLFF

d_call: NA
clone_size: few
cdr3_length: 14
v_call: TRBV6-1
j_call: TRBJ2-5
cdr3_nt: TGTGCCACCCTAGAGATCCGCAGTTTAGAGACCCAGTACTTC
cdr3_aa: CATLEIRSLETQYF

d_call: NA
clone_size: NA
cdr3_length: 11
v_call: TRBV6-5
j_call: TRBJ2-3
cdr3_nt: TGTGCCAGCAGGACCGGGGATACGCAGTATTTT
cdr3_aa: CASRTGDTQYF

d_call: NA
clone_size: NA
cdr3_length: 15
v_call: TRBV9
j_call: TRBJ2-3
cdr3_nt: TGTGCCAGCAGCGTAGTTTCTAGCGGCACAGATACGCAGTATTTT
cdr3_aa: CASSVVSSGTDTQYF

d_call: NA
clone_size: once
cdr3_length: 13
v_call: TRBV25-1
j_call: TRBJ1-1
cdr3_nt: TGTGCCAGCAGTGAAGGATCGGGCAGGAGGGCTTTCTTT
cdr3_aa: CASSEGSGRRAFF

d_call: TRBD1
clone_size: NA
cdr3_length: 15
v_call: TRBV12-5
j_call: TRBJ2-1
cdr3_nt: TGTGCTAGTGGTTTCGGAGACAGGGGTGGGAATGAGCAGTTCTTC
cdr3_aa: CASGFGDRGGNEQFF

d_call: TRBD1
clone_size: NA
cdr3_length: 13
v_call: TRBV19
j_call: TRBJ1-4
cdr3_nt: TGTGCCAGTAGTGCTGGGACAGCGGGGGAACTGTTTTTT
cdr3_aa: CASSAGTAGELFF

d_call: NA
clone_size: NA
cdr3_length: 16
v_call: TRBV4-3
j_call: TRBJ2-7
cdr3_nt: TGCGCCAGCAGCCAAGAGAAGGAGGAGGGCTCCTACGAGCAGTACTTC
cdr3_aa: CASSQEKEEGSYEQYF

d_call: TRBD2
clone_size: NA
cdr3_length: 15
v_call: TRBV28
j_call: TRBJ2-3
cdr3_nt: TGTGCCAGCAGTTTAAGGCGGGAGGGCCATCATACGCAGTATTTT
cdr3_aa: CASSLRREGHHTQYF

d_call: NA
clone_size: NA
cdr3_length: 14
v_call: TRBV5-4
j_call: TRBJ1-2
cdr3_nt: TGTGCCAGCACCTTTGGCCAGTCTAACTATGGCTACACCTTC
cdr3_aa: CASTFGQSNYGYTF

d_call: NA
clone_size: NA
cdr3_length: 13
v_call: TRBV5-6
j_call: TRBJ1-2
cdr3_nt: TGTGCCAGCAGCTTAGACAGAAACTATGGCTACACCTTC
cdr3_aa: CASSLDRNYGYTF

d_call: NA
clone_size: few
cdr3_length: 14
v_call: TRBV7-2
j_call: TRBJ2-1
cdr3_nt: TGTGCCAGCAGCTTAATAGGGACTCGGAATGAGCAGTTCTTC
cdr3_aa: CASSLIGTRNEQFF

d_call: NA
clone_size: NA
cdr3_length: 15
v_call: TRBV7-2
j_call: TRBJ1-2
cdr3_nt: TGTGCCAGCAGCTTATACCCCCGGGGGGACTATGGCTACACCTTC
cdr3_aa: CASSLYPRGDYGYTF